The 25 T cell receptor beta chains in this list originate from one sample, sequenced in a study of cytomegalovirus exposure and HLA in healthy donors. PCR involved 60 Vbeta and 13 Jbeta primers. TCRdb's copy holds only in-frame clones and misses some; the assay was immunoSEQ multiplex PCR. The repertoire holds about 180,000 clones, with 77% as singletons. Sequencing was done on a sample of PBMCs. Receptors were obtained from a woman aged 60-70 years in good health and CMV-seropositive.

The rearrangement joins TRBV4-1 to TRBJ1-5; 7 nucleotides agree with TRBD1. CDR3 size: 15 residues. Germline V CDR1 and CDR2: MGHRA, YSYEKL. J gave up 5 bases and V 1 base, and 5 bases lay outside the gene matches. CDR3 protein: CASSQAPTGDQPQHF. DNA of the CDR3: TGCGCCAGCAGCCAAGCGCCCACAGGGGATCAGCCCCAGCATTTT.

This sequence joins TRBV28 and TRBJ2-7; no firm D call. With 6 bases removed from V and 5 bases from J, the gap between germline ends came to 11 bases. CDR1 is MDHEN and CDR2 is SYDVKM in the germline V gene. The CDR3 has 12 residues. CDR3 sequence (DNA): TGTGCCAGCAGCCAGACACCTAACGAGCAGTACTTC. This sequence encodes CASSQTPNEQYF.

The chain employs TRBV6-5 and TRBJ1-3, with TRBD1 as a possible D gene (6 bases). Trimming pared 0 bases from V and 4 bases from J, leaving 13 bases between. Germline loops: CDR1 MNHEY, CDR2 SVGAGI. The length of the CDR3 is 16 residues. The chain's CDR3 is CASSYSSPGVGNTIYF. Here the CDR3 DNA reads TGTGCCAGCAGTTACTCTAGTCCAGGGGTCGGAAACACCATATATTTT.

This clone was found a few times. The chain couples TRBV5-1 to TRBJ1-3; D may be TRBD1 (5 bases). Per germline, CDR1 SGHRS and CDR2 YFSETQ. The CDR3 loop spans 14 amino acids. Trimming stripped 0 bases from V and 4 bases from J, with 8 bases between. The CDR3 DNA sequence: TGCGCCAGCAGCTTGGGACAGCTCGGAAACACCATATATTTT. It codes for CASSLGQLGNTIYF. Supplemented by reference TRBV5-1 and TRBJ1-3, the full variable domain reads KAGVTQTPRYLIKTRGQQVTLSCSPISGHRSVSWYQQTPGQGLQFLFEYFSETQRNKGNFPGRFSGRQFSNSRSEMNVSTLELGDSALYLCASSLGQLGNTIYFGEGSWLTVV.

The rearrangement links TRBV7-9 to TRBJ2-7; possibly TRBD1 for D (5 bases). From germline, CDR1 is SEHNR and CDR2 FQNEAQ (reference sequence). V lost 5 bases and J lost 5, with 19 bases in between. This CDR3 spans 15 amino acids. The DNA for the CDR3 is TGTGCCAGCAGCCGGCCCGGGCAGGGATTCCACGAGCAGTACTTC. Amino acids: CASSRPGQGFHEQYF.

This clone turned up a few times. The rearrangement links TRBV28 to TRBJ2-4, with D perhaps matching TRBD1 (5 bases). V was cut by 6 bases and J by 3 bases, with 15 bases left in between. Per the germline V gene, CDR1 is MDHEN and CDR2 is SYDVKM. The length of the CDR3 is 15 residues. The CDR3 bases are TGTGCCAGCAGCCCACAGGAGTCTGGCAAAAACATTCAGTACTTC. Amino acid sequence: CASSPQESGKNIQYF.

The genes are TRBV5-5 and TRBJ2-3, with D maybe TRBD1 (6 bases). This CDR3 is built from 17 residues. Germline lookup yields CDR1 SGHKS and CDR2 YYEKEE (reference sequence). The germline V and J ends were trimmed by 0 bases and 4 bases, with 18 bases remaining between them. CDR3: CASSLVLRGREADTQYF. The CDR3 bases are TGTGCCAGCAGCTTGGTATTGAGGGGGAGAGAGGCAGATACGCAGTATTTT.

The chain carries TRBV19 and TRBJ2-2; D is possibly TRBD2 (6 bases). CDR1 and CDR2 from the germline V gene are LNHDA and SQIVND (reference sequence). This CDR3 is 15 amino acids long. The germline V and J ends were trimmed by 7 bases and 4 bases, with 16 bases remaining between them. This CDR3 is CASTPGVVITGELFF. DNA for the CDR3: TGTGCCAGTACACCGGGGGTAGTGATCACCGGGGAGCTGTTTTTT.

The CDR3 loop is CASVSRRDYEQYF. The CDR3 DNA is TGTGCCAGCGTTTCGAGGCGGGACTACGAGCAGTACTTC. The chain links TRBV28 to TRBJ2-7; TRBD2 might be the D (6 bases). V was cut by 8 bases and J by 3 bases, with 14 bases left in between. This CDR3 is 13 amino acids long. Germline V CDR1 and CDR2: MDHEN, SYDVKM. Complete variable domain (other parts from reference TRBV28 and TRBJ2-7): DVKVTQSSRYLVKRTGEKVFLECVQDMDHENMFWYRQDPGLGLRLIYFSYDVKMKEKGDIPEGYSVSREKKERFSLILESASTNQTSMYLCASVSRRDYEQYFGPGTRLTVT.

The chain recombines TRBV5-8 with TRBJ1-1; no clear D gene. The CDR3 totals 13 residues. V shed 3 bases and J shed 4 bases, with 10 bases lying between them. The germline CDR1 and CDR2 sequences are SGHTS and YDEGEE. CDR3 protein: CASSSGFGTEAFF. CDR3 nucleotide sequence: TGTGCCAGCAGCTCGGGGTTCGGCACTGAAGCTTTCTTT.

This clone was found a few times. V is TRBV27 and J is TRBJ1-4; D unclear. Germline lookup yields CDR1 MNHEY and CDR2 SMNVEV (reference sequence). Trimming left V 2 bases short and J 6 bases short, with 16 bases between. The CDR3 length is 16 residues. CDR3 sequence (DNA): TGTGCCAGCAGTTTACTCCGGGGTGTGGGTGATGAAAAACTGTTTTTT. Translating gives CASSLLRGVGDEKLFF. The whole variable domain, filled in from reference TRBV27 and TRBJ1-4, reads EAQVTQNPRYLITVTGKKLTVTCSQNMNHEYMSWYRQDPGLGLRQIYYSMNVEVTDKGDVPEGYKVSRKEKRNFPLILESPSPNQTSLYFCASSLLRGVGDEKLFFGSGTQLSVL.

The chain joins TRBV10-3 to TRBJ1-4, with D possibly matching TRBD1 (6 bases). This CDR3 region has 14 residues. Trimming shortened V by 6 bases and J by 8 bases, and 16 bases separated the two germline ends. CDR1 ENHRY and CDR2 SYGVKD come from the germline V gene. The DNA for the CDR3 is TGTGCCATCAGCCCAGGGGCCGCCCAAGAAAAACTGTTTTTT. It codes for CAISPGAAQEKLFF.

The chain is built from TRBV5-1 and TRBJ1-1, with D possibly TRBD1 on 6 matching bases. The V end lost 1 base, the J end lost 3 bases, and 10 bases lay between the germline ends. This CDR3 has 14 amino acids. Germline lookup yields CDR1 SGHRS and CDR2 YFSETQ. The CDR3 nucleotides are TGCGCCAGCAGCTTGCTGGGGGCGGACACTGAAGCTTTCTTT. Its protein is CASSLLGADTEAFF.

This clone has just a few counts. This chain links TRBV9 with TRBJ2-2; D is unresolved. This CDR3 is built from 16 residues. Trimming took 3 bases from V and 4 from J, leaving 16 bases between them. CDR1 SGDLS and CDR2 YYNGEE come from the germline V gene. The CDR3: CASSARGPGFTGELFF. DNA of the CDR3: TGTGCCAGCAGCGCACGCGGCCCCGGATTCACCGGGGAGCTGTTTTTT. The full variable domain, with the rest looked up from reference TRBV9 and TRBJ2-2, is DSGVTQTPKHLITATGQRVTLRCSPRSGDLSVYWYQQSLDQGLQFLIQYYNGEERAKGNILERFSAQQFPDLHSELNLSSLELGDSALYFCASSARGPGFTGELFFGEGSRLTVL.

The rearrangement links TRBV5-4 to TRBJ2-5, with D perhaps TRBD2 (6 bases). The V end lost 4 bases, the J end lost 5 bases, and 18 bases lay between the germline ends. CDR3 length equals 15 residues. Germline CDR1 is SGHNT and CDR2 is YYREEE (reference sequence). CDR3 coding DNA: TGTGCCAGCAGCCGGGCGGCGGGGTTTGAGGAGACCCAGTACTTC. Translated: CASSRAAGFEETQYF. Combining the CDR3 with reference TRBV5-4 and TRBJ2-5 gives the whole variable domain ETGVTQSPTHLIKTRGQQVTLRCSSQSGHNTVSWYQQALGQGPQFIFQYYREEENGRGNFPPRFSGLQFPNYSSELNVNALELDDSALYLCASSRAAGFEETQYFGPGTRLLVL.

The rearrangement links TRBV4-1 to TRBJ2-3; 8 bases are shared with TRBD2. Germline V gene data show CDR1 as MGHRA and CDR2 as YSYEKL. Losses at the gene ends were 0 bases for V and 10 bases for J; bases not matched to a gene: 6. The length of the CDR3 is 14 residues. CDR3 in DNA: TGCGCCAGCAGCCAAGAAAGCGGGGGTAAGGCGCAGTATTTT. Protein: CASSQESGGKAQYF.

The CDR3 reads CASSLPGPYEQYF. The CDR3 coding sequence is TGTGCCAGCAGCCTTCCAGGGCCCTACGAGCAGTACTTC. This chain links TRBV7-2 with TRBJ2-7; D perhaps matches TRBD1 (5 bases). This CDR3 contains 13 residues. V gave up 5 bases and J gave up 2 bases, with 10 bases separating them. Per the germline V gene, CDR1 is SGHTA and CDR2 is FQGNSA.

The rearrangement uses TRBV28 and TRBJ2-1; 8 bases fit TRBD2. Germline V CDR1 and CDR2: MDHEN, SYDVKM. With 5 bases clipped from V and 1 base from J, the junction kept 7 bases outside the gene matches. The CDR3 has 16 amino acids. This CDR3 reads CASSPSGGASYNEQFF. The CDR3 DNA reads TGTGCCAGCAGTCCCTCGGGGGGGGCGTCCTACAATGAGCAGTTCTTC.

The gene calls are TRBV2 and TRBJ2-1; D is possibly TRBD2 (6 bases). CDR1 and CDR2 (germline): SNHLY, FYNNEI. The CDR3 totals 14 residues. V lost 3 bases and J 0 bases, leaving 6 bases between the germline ends. CDR3 in DNA: TGTGCCAGCAGTGAGGGGGGCTCCTACAATGAGCAGTTCTTC. Its protein product is CASSEGGSYNEQFF.

The chain recombines TRBV9 with TRBJ2-7; D may be TRBD2 (7 bases). The CDR3 spans 15 residues. Trimming took 0 bases from V and 3 from J, leaving 13 bases between them. In germline, CDR1 is SGDLS, CDR2 YYNGEE. The CDR3 reads CASSVGEGGVYEQYF. The CDR3 region has the DNA TGTGCCAGCAGCGTAGGGGAGGGGGGGGTCTACGAGCAGTACTTC. The entire variable domain, with the rest obtained from reference TRBV9 and TRBJ2-7, is as follows: DSGVTQTPKHLITATGQRVTLRCSPRSGDLSVYWYQQSLDQGLQFLIQYYNGEERAKGNILERFSAQQFPDLHSELNLSSLELGDSALYFCASSVGEGGVYEQYFGPGTRLTVT.

Only a few counts were recorded for this clone. The gene calls are TRBV7-9 and TRBJ2-1; the match to TRBD1 covers 8 bases. CDR1 SEHNR and CDR2 FQNEAQ come from the germline V gene (reference sequence). V dropped 5 bases and J dropped 9; count of bases not matched to a gene: 9. This CDR3 region has 14 residues. The CDR3, as DNA: TGTGCCAGCAGCCCAACAGGGGGTAGGGGTGAGCAGTTCTTC. It specifies CASSPTGGRGEQFF. The whole variable domain, remainder taken from reference TRBV7-9 and TRBJ2-1, is DTGVSQNPRHKITKRGQNVTFRCDPISEHNRLYWYRQTLGQGPEFLTYFQNEAQLEKSRLLSDRFSAERPKGSFSTLEIQRTEQGDSAMYLCASSPTGGRGEQFFGPGTRLTVL.

The V gene is TRBV2, the J gene TRBJ2-5; D is perhaps TRBD1 (6 bases). The DNA end is more similar to TRBJ2-7, so the J call may be wrong. Germline values: CDR1 SNHLY, CDR2 FYNNEI. CDR3 length: 14 amino acids. CDR3 nucleotide sequence: TGTGCCAGCAGGATAGACAGGCCCTCCTACGAGCAGTACTTC. Protein sequence: CASRIDRPSYEQYF.

The gene calls are TRBV7-9 and TRBJ1-3, with D maybe TRBD1 (6 bases). The V gene's germline CDR1 is SEHNR and CDR2 FQNEAQ (reference sequence). The CDR3 has 16 residues. Trimming left V 6 bases short and J 3 bases short, with 18 bases between. The CDR3 here is CASRSQTGTGGNTIYF. As DNA, the CDR3 is TGTGCCAGCAGATCCCAAACAGGGACGGGTGGAAACACCATATATTTT.

V and J are TRBV6-5 and TRBJ2-7, with D maybe TRBD1 (5 bases). V was shortened by 0 bases and J by 4 bases, with 16 bases between the two germline ends. Germline V gene lookup returns CDR1 MNHEY and CDR2 SVGAGI. CDR3 length equals 16 residues. The CDR3 DNA reads as TGTGCCAGCAGTTACTCGGTCCAGGGCCTAAAGTACGAGCAGTACTTC. It yields the protein CASSYSVQGLKYEQYF.

The rearrangement links TRBV11-1 to TRBJ2-5, with 8 nucleotides matching TRBD1. The J call is in doubt because the DNA end fits TRBJ2-7 better. The CDR3 loop spans 14 amino acids. The germline CDR1 and CDR2 sequences are SGHAT and FQDESV (reference sequence). CDR3 DNA: TGTGCCAGCAGCTTAGCGGGGACAGGCTACGAGCAGTACTTC. It translates to CASSLAGTGYEQYF.